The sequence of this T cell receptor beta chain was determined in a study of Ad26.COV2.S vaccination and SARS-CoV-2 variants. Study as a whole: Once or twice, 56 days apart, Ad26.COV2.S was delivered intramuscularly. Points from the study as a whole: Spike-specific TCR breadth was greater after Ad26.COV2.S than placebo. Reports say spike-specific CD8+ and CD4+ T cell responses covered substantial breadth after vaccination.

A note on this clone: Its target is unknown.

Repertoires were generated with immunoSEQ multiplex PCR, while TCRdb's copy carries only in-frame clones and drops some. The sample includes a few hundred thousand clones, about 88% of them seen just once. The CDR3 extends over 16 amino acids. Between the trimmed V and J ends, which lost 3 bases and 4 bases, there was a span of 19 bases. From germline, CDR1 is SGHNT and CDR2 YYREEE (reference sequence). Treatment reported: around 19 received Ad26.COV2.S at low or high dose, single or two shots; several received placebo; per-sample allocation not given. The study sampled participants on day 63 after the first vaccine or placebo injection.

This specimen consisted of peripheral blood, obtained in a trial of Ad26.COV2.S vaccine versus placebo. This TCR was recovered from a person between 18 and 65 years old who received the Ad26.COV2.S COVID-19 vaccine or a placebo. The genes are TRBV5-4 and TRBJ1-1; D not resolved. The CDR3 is CASSSRQAGLFTEAFF. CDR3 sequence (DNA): TGTGCCAGCAGCTCCCGGCAGGCTGGTCTTTTCACTGAAGCTTTCTTT.